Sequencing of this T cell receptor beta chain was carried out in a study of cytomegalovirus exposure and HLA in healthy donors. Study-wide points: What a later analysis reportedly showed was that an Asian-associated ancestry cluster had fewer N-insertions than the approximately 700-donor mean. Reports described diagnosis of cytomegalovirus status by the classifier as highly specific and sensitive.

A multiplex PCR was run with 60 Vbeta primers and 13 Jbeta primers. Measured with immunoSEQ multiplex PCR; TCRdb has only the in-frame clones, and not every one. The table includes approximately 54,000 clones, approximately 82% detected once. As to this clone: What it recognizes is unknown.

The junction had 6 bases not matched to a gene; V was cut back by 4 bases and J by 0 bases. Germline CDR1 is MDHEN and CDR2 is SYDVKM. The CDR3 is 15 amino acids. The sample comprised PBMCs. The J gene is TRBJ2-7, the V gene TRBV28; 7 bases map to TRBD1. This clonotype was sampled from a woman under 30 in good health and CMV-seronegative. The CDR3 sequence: CASSSIRDSSYEQYF. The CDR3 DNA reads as TGTGCCAGCAGTTCTATCCGGGACAGCTCCTACGAGCAGTACTTC.